These 12 T cell receptor beta chains originate from one sample sequenced in a study of spatial heterogeneity in lung cancer (dated by TCRdb to between 2019 and 2020). The time point label here, explained by the study, means: blood at routine non-recurrence follow-up after resection. Library creation used 5' RACE. Instrument used: NextSeq 500. Clones were called with MiXCR by TCRdb after fastp trimmed the public reads at Q25, and only in-frame beta chains were retained. CDR3 protein sequences are deduplicated, and each keeps its most common genes and DNA. This sample holds about 17,000 distinct CDR3 sequences; about a fifth were observed only once. In total, the top ten clones hold roughly 6.4% of the sample. This material consisted of PBMCs, taken at follow-up. The receptors here all came from a male donor with early-stage non-small cell lung cancer.

The chain is built from TRBV7-6 and TRBJ2-5, with 7 bases matching TRBD1. With 5 bases clipped from V and 1 base from J, the junction kept 7 bases outside the gene matches. The CDR3 length is 15 residues. CDR1 is SGHVS, CDR2 FNYEAQ, per germline. This CDR3 is CASSLTGTAQETQYF. DNA of the CDR3: TGTGCCAGCAGCCTTACCGGGACAGCCCAAGAGACCCAGTACTTC.

V is TRBV19 and J is TRBJ1-1; 7 positions match TRBD1. The CDR3 loop spans 16 amino acids. J lost 1 base, V lost 4 bases, and 9 bases had no gene match. Germline V gene sequence: CDR1 LNHDA, CDR2 SQIVND (reference sequence). The CDR3 DNA is TGTGCCAGTAGTAACACAGGGGCCTCAGGGAACACTGAAGCTTTCTTT. Residues: CASSNTGASGNTEAFF.

This clonotype has more than one count but fewer than ten. V gene TRBV12-5 combines with J gene TRBJ2-5, with D hard to call. V gave up 1 base and J gave up 5 bases, with 2 bases separating them. CDR1 LGHNT and CDR2 FRNRAP come from the germline V gene. CDR3 length equals 11 residues. The CDR3 loop reads CASGLDETQYF. DNA for the CDR3: TGTGCTAGTGGTTTGGATGAGACCCAGTACTTC.

CDR3 bases: TGTGCCAGCAACCAACAGCGGGGGGGCGTAGAGACCCAGTACTTC. Translated, it gives CASNQQRGGVETQYF. V gene TRBV11-2 combines with J gene TRBJ2-5; TRBD2 aligns across 10 bases. CDR3 length: 15 residues. V lost 7 bases to trimming and J lost 4 bases; unmatched junction nucleotides: 9. The germline V gene encodes CDR1 SGHAT and CDR2 FQNNGV.

This clonotype was detected ten times or more. The chain carries TRBV7-2 and TRBJ2-2, with 9 bases lining up with TRBD1. The CDR3 totals 15 residues. J was trimmed by 7 bases and V by 1 base; bases with no gene match: 4. Germline-derived CDR1 and CDR2 are SGHTA and FQGNSA. The CDR3 DNA follows: TGTGCCAGCAGCTTAGTGACAGGGGGATACGGGGAGCTGTTTTTT. The encoded protein is CASSLVTGGYGELFF. The whole variable domain, filled in from reference TRBV7-2 and TRBJ2-2, reads GAGVSQSPSNKVTEKGKDVELRCDPISGHTALYWYRQSLGQGLEFLIYFQGNSAPDKSGLPSDRFSAERTGGSVSTLTIQRTQQEDSAVYLCASSLVTGGYGELFFGEGSRLTVL.

This clonotype was seen more than once but under ten times. This chain links TRBV5-4 with TRBJ2-2, with 14 bases identical to TRBD2. The CDR3 loop spans 17 amino acids. With V trimmed by 4 bases and J by 3 bases, 5 bases remained unmatched. Germline lookup yields CDR1 SGHNT and CDR2 YYREEE (reference sequence). The CDR3 region is CASSGRGLAGDTGELFF. In DNA, the CDR3 is TGTGCCAGCAGCGGGAGGGGACTAGCGGGGGACACCGGGGAGCTGTTTTTT.

This clonotype was detected many times. The CDR3 nucleotides read TGTGCCTCTCTGCGAGCGGGTACGCAGTATTTT. It yields the protein CASLRAGTQYF. V is TRBV6-5 and J is TRBJ2-3; perhaps TRBD2 as D (6 bases). Trimming stripped 11 bases from V and 8 bases from J, with 14 bases between. This CDR3 comprises 11 residues. CDR1 is MNHEY and CDR2 is SVGAGI in the germline V gene.

V is TRBV20-1 and J is TRBJ2-7, with D hard to call. CDR3 length equals 11 residues. The ends were cut back, 0 bases at V and 5 bases at J, with 5 bases in the middle. CDR1 and CDR2 (germline): DFQATT, SNEGSKA (reference sequence). CDR3 loop: CSARDGHEQYF. The CDR3 DNA reads TGCAGTGCTAGAGACGGCCACGAGCAGTACTTC.

This clonotype came up many times. The gene calls are TRBV10-2 and TRBJ2-5; 8 bases map to TRBD2. J was trimmed by 1 base and V by 2 bases; bases with no gene match: 3. Germline values: CDR1 WSHSY, CDR2 SAAADI. The CDR3 loop spans 15 amino acids. CDR3 sequence (DNA): TGCGCCAGCAGTGAGCGGGGGACTAGCCAAGAGACCCAGTACTTC. It yields the protein CASSERGTSQETQYF.

Only a few counts were recorded for this clonotype. The chain combines TRBV7-8 with TRBJ1-5; 9 nucleotides match TRBD1. CDR3 length equals 15 residues. J gave up 4 bases and V 4 bases, and 5 bases lay outside the gene matches. CDR1 and CDR2 from the germline V gene are SGHVS and FQNEAQ. CDR3 region: CASSSTGGWNQPQHF. The CDR3 bases are TGTGCCAGCAGCTCTACAGGGGGCTGGAATCAGCCCCAGCATTTT.

This chain links TRBV7-8 with TRBJ2-2; no reliable D call. V was pared by 1 base and J by 9 bases, with 3 bases between. Germline V gene sequence: CDR1 SGHVS, CDR2 FQNEAQ. CDR3 length: 11 residues. The CDR3: CASSLGWELFF. CDR3 bases: TGTGCCAGCAGCTTAGGGTGGGAGCTGTTTTTT.

A few counts support this clonotype. The V call is TRBV11-3, the J call TRBJ2-2; D not certain. CDR3 size: 14 residues. Trimming took off 0 bases at V and 4 bases at J, with 6 bases between the two ends. CDR1 is SGHNT, CDR2 YENEEA, per germline. CDR3 region: CASSLEGSTGELFF. The CDR3 region has the DNA TGTGCCAGCAGCTTAGAGGGTAGCACCGGGGAGCTGTTTTTT.